Below are 2 T cell receptor beta chains sequenced from a single sample in a study of blood T cell repertoires in COVID-19 (dated by TCRdb to 2018 to 2021). Receptor amplification or capture employed the immunoSEQ multiplex PCR assay. TCRdb took over this immuneACCESS table, retaining in-frame rearrangements with V and J assigned. Such tables are incomplete; in checked studies, under half of the missing clones stem from an unresolved V gene, and the remainder is unexplained. The sample yields nearly 350,000 clones; more than 70% were counted once. The ten largest make up around 7.9% of the sample. The source material was peripheral blood. The source is a woman in her 70s with COVID-19, enrolled during active disease.

The chain employs TRBV27 and TRBJ1-2; unclear D gene. The CDR3 has 15 residues. V lost 4 bases and J lost 2, with 14 bases in between. In germline, CDR1 is MNHEY, CDR2 SMNVEV (reference sequence). CDR3 nucleotide sequence: TGTGCCAGCAGTTCGCAACGGGTTTCGAACTATGGCTACACCTTC. This encodes CASSSQRVSNYGYTF.

This chain links TRBV24-1 with TRBJ1-1; D gene ambiguous. The CDR3 contains 12 residues. CDR1 and CDR2 from the germline V gene are KGHDR and SFDVKD. With 9 bases removed from V and 3 bases from J, the gap between germline ends came to 10 bases. The CDR3 sequence: CATARGDTEAFF. Here the CDR3 DNA reads TGTGCCACCGCCCGAGGAGACACTGAAGCTTTCTTT.